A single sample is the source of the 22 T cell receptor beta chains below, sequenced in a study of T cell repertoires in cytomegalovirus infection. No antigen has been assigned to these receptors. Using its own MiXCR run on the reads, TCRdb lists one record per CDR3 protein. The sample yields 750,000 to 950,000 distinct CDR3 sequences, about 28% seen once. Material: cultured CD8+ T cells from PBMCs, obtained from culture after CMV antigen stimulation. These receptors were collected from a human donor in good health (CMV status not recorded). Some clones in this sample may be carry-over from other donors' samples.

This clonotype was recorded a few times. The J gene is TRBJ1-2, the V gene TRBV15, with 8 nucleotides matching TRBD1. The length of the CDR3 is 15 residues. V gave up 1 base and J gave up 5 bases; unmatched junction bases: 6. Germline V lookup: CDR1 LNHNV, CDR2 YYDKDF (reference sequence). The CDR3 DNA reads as TGTGCCACCAGCAGAGTGGGACAGGAGATATATGGCTACACCTTC. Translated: CATSRVGQEIYGYTF.

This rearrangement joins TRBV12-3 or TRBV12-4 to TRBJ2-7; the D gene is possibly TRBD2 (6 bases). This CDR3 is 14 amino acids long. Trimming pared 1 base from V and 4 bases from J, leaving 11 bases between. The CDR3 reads CASSLEGLGYEQYF. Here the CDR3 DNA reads TGTGCCAGCAGTTTAGAGGGACTCGGGTACGAGCAGTACTTC.

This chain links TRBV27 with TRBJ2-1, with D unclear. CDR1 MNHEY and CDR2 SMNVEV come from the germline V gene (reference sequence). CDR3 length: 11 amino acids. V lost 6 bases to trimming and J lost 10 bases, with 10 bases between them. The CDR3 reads CASSTYSEQFF. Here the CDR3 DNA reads TGTGCCAGCAGCACCTACTCGGAGCAGTTCTTC.

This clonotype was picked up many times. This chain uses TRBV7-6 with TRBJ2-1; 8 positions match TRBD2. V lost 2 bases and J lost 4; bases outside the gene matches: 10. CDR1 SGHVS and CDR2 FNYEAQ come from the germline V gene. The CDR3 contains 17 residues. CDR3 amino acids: CASSLRSGLDTYNEQFF. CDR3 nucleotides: TGTGCCAGCAGCTTACGGTCGGGACTAGATACTTACAATGAGCAGTTCTTC. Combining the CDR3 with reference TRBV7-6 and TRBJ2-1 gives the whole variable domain GAGVSQSPRYKVTKRGQDVALRCDPISGHVSLYWYRQALGQGPEFLTYFNYEAQQDKSGLPNDRFSAERPEGSISTLTIQRTEQRDSAMYRCASSLRSGLDTYNEQFFGPGTRLTVL.

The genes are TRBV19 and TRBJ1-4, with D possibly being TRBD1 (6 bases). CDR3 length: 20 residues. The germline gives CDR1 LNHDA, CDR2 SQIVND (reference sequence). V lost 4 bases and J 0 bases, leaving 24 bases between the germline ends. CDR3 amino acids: CASSRRQGTPRGSTNEKLFF. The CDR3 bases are TGTGCCAGTAGTAGAAGACAAGGGACACCACGAGGGTCAACTAATGAAAAACTGTTTTTT.

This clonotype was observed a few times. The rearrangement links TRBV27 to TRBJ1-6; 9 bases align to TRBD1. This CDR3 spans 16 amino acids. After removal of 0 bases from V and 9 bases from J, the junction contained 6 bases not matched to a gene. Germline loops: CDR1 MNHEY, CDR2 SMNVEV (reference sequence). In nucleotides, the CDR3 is TGTGCCAGCAGTTTATCAGAGGGACAGGGAAGTTCACCCCTCCACTTT. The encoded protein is CASSLSEGQGSSPLHF.

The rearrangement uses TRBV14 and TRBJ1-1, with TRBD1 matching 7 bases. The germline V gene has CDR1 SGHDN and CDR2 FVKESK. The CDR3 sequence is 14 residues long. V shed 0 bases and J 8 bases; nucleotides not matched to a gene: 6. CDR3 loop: CASSQDLGGGEAFF. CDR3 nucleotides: TGTGCCAGCAGCCAAGATCTTGGAGGGGGCGAAGCTTTCTTT.

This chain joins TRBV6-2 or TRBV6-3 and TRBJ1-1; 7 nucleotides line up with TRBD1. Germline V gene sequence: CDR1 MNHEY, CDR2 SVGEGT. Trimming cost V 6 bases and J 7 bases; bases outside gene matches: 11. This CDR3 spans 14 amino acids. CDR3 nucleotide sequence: TGTGCCAGCAGCCCCGGCCCGGGACAGTATGAAGCTTTCTTT. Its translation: CASSPGPGQYEAFF.

The CDR3 sequence: CASSITGVRETQYF. The CDR3 nucleotides are TGTGCCAGCAGCATAACAGGGGTGCGAGAGACCCAGTACTTC. This chain joins TRBV7-6 and TRBJ2-5, with TRBD1 matching over 7 bases. With V trimmed by 5 bases and J by 4 bases, 7 bases remained unmatched. This CDR3 has 14 amino acids. Germline V gives CDR1 SGHVS, CDR2 FNYEAQ.

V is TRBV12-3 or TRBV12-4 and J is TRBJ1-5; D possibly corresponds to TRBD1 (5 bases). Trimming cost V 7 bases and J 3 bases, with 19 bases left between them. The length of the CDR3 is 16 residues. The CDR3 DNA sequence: TGTGCCAGCAAGTCCTCCGGGGACGGCGTCAATCAGCCCCAGCATTTT. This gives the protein CASKSSGDGVNQPQHF.

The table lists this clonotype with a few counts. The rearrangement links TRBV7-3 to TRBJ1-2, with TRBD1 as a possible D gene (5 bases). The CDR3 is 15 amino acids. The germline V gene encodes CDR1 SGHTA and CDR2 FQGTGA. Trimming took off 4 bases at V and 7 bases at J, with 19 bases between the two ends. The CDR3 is CASSSQRGRHGGYTF. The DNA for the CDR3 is TGTGCCAGCAGCTCCCAGAGGGGCCGGCATGGTGGCTACACCTTC.

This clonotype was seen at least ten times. CDR3 protein: CASSSSESSYNEQFF. The DNA for the CDR3 is TGTGCCAGCAGCTCCTCAGAGAGCTCCTACAATGAGCAGTTCTTC. The rearrangement uses TRBV7-8 and TRBJ2-1; no reliable D call. Germline lookup yields CDR1 SGHVS and CDR2 FQNEAQ. Trimming left V 4 bases short and J 0 bases short, with 10 bases between. The CDR3 sequence is 15 residues long. Full variable domain (outside the CDR3, taken from reference TRBV7-8 and TRBJ2-1): GAGVSQSPRYKVAKRGQDVALRCDPISGHVSLFWYQQALGQGPEFLTYFQNEAQLDKSGLPSDRFFAERPEGSVSTLKIQRTQQEDSAVYLCASSSSESSYNEQFFGPGTRLTVL.

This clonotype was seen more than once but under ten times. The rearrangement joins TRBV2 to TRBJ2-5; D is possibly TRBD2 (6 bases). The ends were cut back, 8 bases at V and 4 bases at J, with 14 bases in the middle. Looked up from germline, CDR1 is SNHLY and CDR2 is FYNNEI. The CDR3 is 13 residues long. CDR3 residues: CASFGSGRETQYF. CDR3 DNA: TGTGCCAGCTTTGGCAGCGGGCGAGAGACCCAGTACTTC.

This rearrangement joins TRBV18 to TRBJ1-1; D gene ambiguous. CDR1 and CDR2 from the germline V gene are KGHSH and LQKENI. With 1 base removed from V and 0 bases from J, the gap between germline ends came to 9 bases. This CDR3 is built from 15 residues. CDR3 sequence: CASSPREDVNTEAFF. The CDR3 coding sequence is TGTGCCAGCTCACCACGCGAGGACGTGAACACTGAAGCTTTCTTT.

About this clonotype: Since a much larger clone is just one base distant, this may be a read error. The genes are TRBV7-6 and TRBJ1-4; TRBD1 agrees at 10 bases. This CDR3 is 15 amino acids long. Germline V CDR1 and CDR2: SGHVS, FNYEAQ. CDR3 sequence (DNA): TGTGCCAACAGCCCTCGGACAGGGGGAGTTGAAAAACTGTTTTTT. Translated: CANSPRTGGVEKLFF. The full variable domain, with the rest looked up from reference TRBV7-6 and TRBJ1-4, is GAGVSQSPRYKVTKRGQDVALRCDPISGHVSLYWYRQALGQGPEFLTYFNYEAQQDKSGLPNDRFSAERPEGSISTLTIQRTEQRDSAMYRCANSPRTGGVEKLFFGSGTQLSVL.

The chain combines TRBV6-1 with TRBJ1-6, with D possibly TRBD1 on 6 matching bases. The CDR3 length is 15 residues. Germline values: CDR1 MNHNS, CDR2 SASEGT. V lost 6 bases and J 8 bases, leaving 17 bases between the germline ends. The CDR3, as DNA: TGTGCCAGCAGGGAGGGGACAATCGCTTATTCACCCCTCCACTTT. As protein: CASREGTIAYSPLHF.

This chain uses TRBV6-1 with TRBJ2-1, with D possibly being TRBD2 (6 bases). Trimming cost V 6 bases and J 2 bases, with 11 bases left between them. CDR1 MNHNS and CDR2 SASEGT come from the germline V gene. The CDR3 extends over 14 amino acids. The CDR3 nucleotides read TGTGCCAGCAGGCTGACTAGAACCTACAATGAGCAGTTCTTC. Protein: CASRLTRTYNEQFF.

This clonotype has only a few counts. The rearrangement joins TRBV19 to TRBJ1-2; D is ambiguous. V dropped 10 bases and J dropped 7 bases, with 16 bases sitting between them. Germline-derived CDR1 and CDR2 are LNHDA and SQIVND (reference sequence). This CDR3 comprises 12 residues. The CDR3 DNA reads TGTGCCACTGGGAGTCGAAGTGCTGGCTACACCTTC. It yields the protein CATGSRSAGYTF.

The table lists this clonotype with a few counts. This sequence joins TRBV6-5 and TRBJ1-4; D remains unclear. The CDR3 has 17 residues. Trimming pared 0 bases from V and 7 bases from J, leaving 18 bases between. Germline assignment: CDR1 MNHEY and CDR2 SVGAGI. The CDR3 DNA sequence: TGTGCCAGCAGTTACTCGACCCCATTCGTTACGTTTGAAAAACTGTTTTTT. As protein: CASSYSTPFVTFEKLFF.

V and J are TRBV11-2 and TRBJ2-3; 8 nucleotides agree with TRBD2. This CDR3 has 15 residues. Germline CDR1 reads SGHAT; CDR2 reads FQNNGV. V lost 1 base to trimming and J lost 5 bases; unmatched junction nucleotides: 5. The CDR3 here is CASSLVAGIGDTQYF. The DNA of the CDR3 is TGTGCCAGCAGCTTAGTAGCGGGAATTGGAGATACGCAGTATTTT.

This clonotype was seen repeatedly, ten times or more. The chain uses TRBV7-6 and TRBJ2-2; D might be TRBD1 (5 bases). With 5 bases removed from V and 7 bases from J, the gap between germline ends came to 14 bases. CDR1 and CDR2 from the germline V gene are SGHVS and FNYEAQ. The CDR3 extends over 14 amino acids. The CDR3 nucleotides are TGTGCCAGCAGCCCCCAGGGTTTCGGCGGGGAGCTGTTTTTT. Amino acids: CASSPQGFGGELFF.

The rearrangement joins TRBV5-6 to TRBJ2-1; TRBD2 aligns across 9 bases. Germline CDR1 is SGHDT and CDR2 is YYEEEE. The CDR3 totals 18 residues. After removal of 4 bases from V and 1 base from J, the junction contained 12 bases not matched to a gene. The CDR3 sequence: CASSHGRAGGRSYNEQFF. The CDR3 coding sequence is TGTGCCAGCAGCCATGGCCGGGCGGGGGGGCGTTCCTACAATGAGCAGTTCTTC.